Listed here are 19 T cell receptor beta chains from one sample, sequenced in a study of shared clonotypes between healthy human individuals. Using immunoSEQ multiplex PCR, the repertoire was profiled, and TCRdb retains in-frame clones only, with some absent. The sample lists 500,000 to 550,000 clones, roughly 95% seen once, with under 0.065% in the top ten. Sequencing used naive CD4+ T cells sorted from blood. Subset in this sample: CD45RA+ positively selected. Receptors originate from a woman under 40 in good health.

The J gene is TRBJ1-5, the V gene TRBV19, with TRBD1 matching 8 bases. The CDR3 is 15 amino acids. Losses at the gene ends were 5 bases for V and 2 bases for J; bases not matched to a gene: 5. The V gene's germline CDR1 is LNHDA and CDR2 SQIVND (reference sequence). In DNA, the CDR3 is TGTGCCAGTAGTTTGACGGGACAGGGCAATCAGCCCCAGCATTTT. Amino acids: CASSLTGQGNQPQHF.

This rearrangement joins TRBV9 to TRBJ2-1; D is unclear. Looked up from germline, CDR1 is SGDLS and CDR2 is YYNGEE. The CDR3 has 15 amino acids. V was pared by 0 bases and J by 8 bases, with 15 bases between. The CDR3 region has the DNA TGTGCCAGCAGCGTAGCGGGCCAGAACTTCCATGAGCAGTTCTTC. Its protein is CASSVAGQNFHEQFF.

CDR3 sequence reads: CASSPAVGKTQYF. The CDR3 DNA reads TGTGCCAGCAGCCCGGCGGTTGGGAAGACCCAGTACTTC. This chain uses TRBV5-4 with TRBJ2-5; D remains ambiguous. V was pared by 4 bases and J by 6 bases, with 13 bases between. Germline V gives CDR1 SGHNT, CDR2 YYREEE (reference sequence). The CDR3 contains 13 residues.

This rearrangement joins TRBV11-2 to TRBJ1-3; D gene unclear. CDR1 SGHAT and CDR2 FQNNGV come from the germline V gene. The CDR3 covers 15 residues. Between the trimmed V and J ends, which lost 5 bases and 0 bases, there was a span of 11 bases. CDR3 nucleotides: TGTGCCAGCAGCCTGAGAGACGGCTCTGGAAACACCATATATTTT. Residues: CASSLRDGSGNTIYF.

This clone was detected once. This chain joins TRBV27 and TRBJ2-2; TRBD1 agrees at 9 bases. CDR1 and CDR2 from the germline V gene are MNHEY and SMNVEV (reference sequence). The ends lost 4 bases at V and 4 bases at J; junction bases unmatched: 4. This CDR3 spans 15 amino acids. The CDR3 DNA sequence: TGTGCCAGCAGTTCACAGGGGGCGGCCACCGGGGAGCTGTTTTTT. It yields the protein CASSSQGAATGELFF.

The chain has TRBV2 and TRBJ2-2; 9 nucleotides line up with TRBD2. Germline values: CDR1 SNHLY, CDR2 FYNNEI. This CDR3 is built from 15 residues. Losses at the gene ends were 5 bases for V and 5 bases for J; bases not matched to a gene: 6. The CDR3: CASSPGLASTGELFF. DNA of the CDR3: TGTGCCAGCAGTCCGGGACTAGCTTCGACCGGGGAGCTGTTTTTT.

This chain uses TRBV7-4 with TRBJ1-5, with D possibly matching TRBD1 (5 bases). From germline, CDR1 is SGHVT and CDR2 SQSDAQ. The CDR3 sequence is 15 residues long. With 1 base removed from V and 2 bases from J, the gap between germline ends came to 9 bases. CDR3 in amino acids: CASSLGGCGNQPQHF. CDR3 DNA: TGTGCCAGCAGCTTAGGGGGCTGCGGCAATCAGCCCCAGCATTTT.

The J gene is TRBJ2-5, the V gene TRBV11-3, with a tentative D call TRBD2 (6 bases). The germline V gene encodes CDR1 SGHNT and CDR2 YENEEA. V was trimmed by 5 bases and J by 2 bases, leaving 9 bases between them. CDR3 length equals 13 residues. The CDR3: CASSRGVQETQYF. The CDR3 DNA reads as TGTGCCAGCAGCCGCGGGGTGCAAGAGACCCAGTACTTC.

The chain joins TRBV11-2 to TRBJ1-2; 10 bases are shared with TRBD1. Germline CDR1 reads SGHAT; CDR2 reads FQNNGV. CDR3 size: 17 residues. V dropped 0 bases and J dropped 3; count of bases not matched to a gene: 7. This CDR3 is CASSLEFGTGAHYGYTF. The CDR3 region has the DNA TGTGCCAGCAGCTTAGAATTTGGGACAGGGGCCCACTATGGCTACACCTTC.

The CDR3 DNA reads as TGTGCCAGCAGCCCGGGTGGATCCTACGAGCAGTACTTC. Its protein is CASSPGGSYEQYF. The chain joins TRBV5-4 to TRBJ2-7, with D unclear. CDR1 SGHNT and CDR2 YYREEE come from the germline V gene (reference sequence). CDR3 length: 13 amino acids. V was shortened by 4 bases and J by 1 base, with 9 bases between the two germline ends.

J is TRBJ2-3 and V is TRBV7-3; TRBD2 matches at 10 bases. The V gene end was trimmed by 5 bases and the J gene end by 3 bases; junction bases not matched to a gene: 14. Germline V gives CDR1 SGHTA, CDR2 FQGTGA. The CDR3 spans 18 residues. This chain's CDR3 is CASSPQLAGALSTDTQYF. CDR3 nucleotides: TGTGCCAGCAGCCCCCAGCTAGCGGGAGCGTTAAGTACAGATACGCAGTATTTT.

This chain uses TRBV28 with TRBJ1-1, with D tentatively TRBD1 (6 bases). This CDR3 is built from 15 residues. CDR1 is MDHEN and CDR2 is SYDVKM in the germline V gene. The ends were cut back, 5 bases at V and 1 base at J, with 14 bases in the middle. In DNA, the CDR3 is TGTGCCAGCAGTACCCCACAGGGAGCGAACACTGAAGCTTTCTTT. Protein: CASSTPQGANTEAFF.

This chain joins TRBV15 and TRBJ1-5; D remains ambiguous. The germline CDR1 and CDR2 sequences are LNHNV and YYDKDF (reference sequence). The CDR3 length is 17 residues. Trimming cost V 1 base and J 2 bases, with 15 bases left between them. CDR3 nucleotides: TGTGCCACCAGCAGAGGTGTCCGGGAGGCGGGCAATCAGCCCCAGCATTTT. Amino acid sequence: CATSRGVREAGNQPQHF.

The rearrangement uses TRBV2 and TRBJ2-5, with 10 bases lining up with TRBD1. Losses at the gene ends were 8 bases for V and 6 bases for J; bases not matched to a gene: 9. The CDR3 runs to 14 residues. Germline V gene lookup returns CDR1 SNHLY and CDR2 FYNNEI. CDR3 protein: CASGGRDRGQTQYF. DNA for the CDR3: TGTGCCAGCGGCGGCCGGGACAGGGGTCAGACCCAGTACTTC.

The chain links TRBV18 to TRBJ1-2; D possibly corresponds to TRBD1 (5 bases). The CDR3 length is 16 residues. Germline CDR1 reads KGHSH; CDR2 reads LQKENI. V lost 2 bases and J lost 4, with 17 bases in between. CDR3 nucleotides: TGTGCCAGCTCACCATTCAGGGAGTACGATACCTATGGCTACACCTTC. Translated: CASSPFREYDTYGYTF.

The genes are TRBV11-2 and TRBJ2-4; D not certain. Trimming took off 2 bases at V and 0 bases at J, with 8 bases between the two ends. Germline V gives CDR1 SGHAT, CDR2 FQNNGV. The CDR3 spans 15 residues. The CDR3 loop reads CASSLSRLAKNIQYF. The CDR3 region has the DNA TGTGCCAGCAGCTTATCTCGACTAGCCAAAAACATTCAGTACTTC.

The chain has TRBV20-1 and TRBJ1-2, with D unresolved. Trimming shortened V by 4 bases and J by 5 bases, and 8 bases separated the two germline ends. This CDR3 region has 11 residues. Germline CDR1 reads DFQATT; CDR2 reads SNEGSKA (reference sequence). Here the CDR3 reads CSATDKYGYTF. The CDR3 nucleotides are TGCAGTGCTACAGACAAGTATGGCTACACCTTC.

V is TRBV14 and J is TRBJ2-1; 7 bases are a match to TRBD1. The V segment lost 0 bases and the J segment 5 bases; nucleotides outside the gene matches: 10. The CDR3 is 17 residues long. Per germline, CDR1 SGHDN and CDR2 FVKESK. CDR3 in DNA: TGTGCCAGCAGCCAAGATTTGGGAGAGGGACAGAACAATGAGCAGTTCTTC. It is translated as CASSQDLGEGQNNEQFF.

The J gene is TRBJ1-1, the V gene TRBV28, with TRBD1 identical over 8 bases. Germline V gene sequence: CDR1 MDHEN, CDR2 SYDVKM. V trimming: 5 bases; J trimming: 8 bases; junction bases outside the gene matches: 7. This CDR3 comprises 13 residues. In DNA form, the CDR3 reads TGTGCCAGCAGTGATCGGGACAGGCGGGAAGCTTTCTTT. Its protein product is CASSDRDRREAFF. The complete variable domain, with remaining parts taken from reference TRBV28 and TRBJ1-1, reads DVKVTQSSRYLVKRTGEKVFLECVQDMDHENMFWYRQDPGLGLRLIYFSYDVKMKEKGDIPEGYSVSREKKERFSLILESASTNQTSMYLCASSDRDRREAFFGQGTRLTVV.